This TCR beta chain was recovered during a study of technical replicates of blood from a handful of donors (dated by TCRdb to 2016 to 2017). The method was the immunoSEQ multiplex PCR assay. TCRdb obtained this table from immuneACCESS and retained in-frame rearrangements with V and J assigned. These tables miss some clones; where compared with another copy, unresolved V genes account for less than half of the shortfall, and the remainder is unexplained. This sample comprises some 66,000 clones, roughly 98% of them detected only once. The ten largest clonotypes hold 0.16% of the sample. The germline V gene (reference sequence) gives CDR1 as SSHAT and CDR2 as FNYEAQ. The CDR3 goes from the cysteine to the phenylalanine over 13 residues. The only DNA kept is the CDR3, 39 bases in frame from the first base. With respect to this clone: Its antigen is unknown. At one end the junction does not follow the germline gene, possibly because of a read error.

Sequences were obtained from T cells isolated from PBMCs. The sequence links TRBV7-7 to TRBJ2-2; the D gene remains uncertain. This clonotype was sampled from a human donor in good health. CDR3 reads: CASSPGGTGELFF. The nucleotides read TGTGCTAGCAGCCCCGGCGGAACCGGGGAGCTGTTTTTT.